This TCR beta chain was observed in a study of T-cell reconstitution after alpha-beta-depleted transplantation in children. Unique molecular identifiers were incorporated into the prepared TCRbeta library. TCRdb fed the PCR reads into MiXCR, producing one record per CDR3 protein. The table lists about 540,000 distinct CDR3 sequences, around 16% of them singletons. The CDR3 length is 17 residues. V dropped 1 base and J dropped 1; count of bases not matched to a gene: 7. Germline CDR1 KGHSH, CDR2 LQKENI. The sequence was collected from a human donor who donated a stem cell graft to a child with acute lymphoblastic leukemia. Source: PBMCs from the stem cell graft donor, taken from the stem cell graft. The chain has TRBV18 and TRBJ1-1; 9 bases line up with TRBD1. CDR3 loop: CASSPLNPGQGNTEAFF. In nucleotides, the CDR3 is TGTGCCAGCTCACCACTGAATCCGGGACAGGGGAACACTGAAGCTTTCTTT.